This T cell receptor beta chain originates from a study of cytomegalovirus exposure and HLA in healthy donors. The CDR3 runs to 18 residues. Losses at the gene ends were 5 bases for V and 7 bases for J; bases not matched to a gene: 11. CDR1 is SGHVS and CDR2 is FQNEAQ in the germline V gene. PCR employed 60 Vbeta and 13 Jbeta primers. Some clones are missing from TCRdb's copy, which holds only in-frame ones; the method was immunoSEQ multiplex PCR. The sample comprises hundreds of thousands of clones, 85% to 90% of which are singletons, and roughly 0.99% rests with the top ten. The V gene is TRBV7-8, the J gene TRBJ2-1; 16 nucleotides align to TRBD2. What was sequenced was PBMCs. The origin of this receptor is a woman aged 18-29 years in good health and CMV-seronegative. CDR3 sequence: CASSEGLAGGYTGNEQFF. The CDR3 DNA sequence: TGTGCCAGCAGCGAGGGACTAGCGGGGGGGTACACTGGGAATGAGCAGTTCTTC.